The TCR beta chain under discussion was sequenced for a study of Ad26.COV2.S vaccination and SARS-CoV-2 variants. The study's findings and limits: Assessments of TCR breadth and depth may have underestimated the total T cell responses. The breadth of spike-specific CD8+ and CD4+ T cell responses after vaccination was reportedly substantial. Vaccinated and placebo-treated recipients had similar non-spike TCR breadth.

Per the germline V gene, CDR1 is SQVTM and CDR2 is ANQGSEA. Trimming cost V 3 bases and J 1 base, with 9 bases left between them. The CDR3 covers 13 residues. This table comes from immunoSEQ multiplex PCR, and its TCRdb copy is limited to in-frame clones, with some not included. Altogether approximately 340,000 clones are present, approximately 90% being singletons, with the ten largest covering 3% to 4%. This clone was detected only once. As yet, its antigen is unknown. This sequence joins TRBV29-1 and TRBJ1-1, with D perhaps TRBD1 (6 bases). The material sequenced was peripheral blood, taken after recovery from COVID-19. The sequence was collected from a human donor who had recovered from COVID-19. In DNA form, the CDR3 reads TGCAGCGTTGACAGGGGTGCGAACACTGAAGCTTTCTTT. Translated, it gives CSVDRGANTEAFF.